The 15 T cell receptor beta chains given below trace back to one sample, sequenced in a study of CXCR3-negative and CXCR3-positive naive CD8 T cells. Libraries of TRB cDNA were made by 5' RACE and carried UMIs. TCRdb reprocessed the 5' RACE reads, with one entry per CDR3 protein and no DNA. Its table records under 65,000 distinct CDR3 sequences. Material: memory CD8+ T cells from blood. The receptors come from a human donor in good health. Some clones in this sample may be carry-over from other donors' samples.

CDR3 region: CASSLGTPPNEQFF. J is TRBJ2-1 and V is TRBV12-3 or TRBV12-4; with no DNA, the TCRdb D assignment of TRBD1 cannot be verified. CDR3 length equals 14 residues.

The rearrangement uses TRBV29-1 and TRBJ2-2; TCRdb picks TRBD1, but there is no DNA to check that call. The CDR3 is made up of 15 amino acids. The germline CDR1 and CDR2 sequences are SQVTM and ANQGSEA. CDR3: CSVWGAGKNTGELFF.

The rearrangement links TRBV5-1 to TRBJ2-7; the D call from TCRdb, TRBD2, cannot be confirmed without DNA. There are 14 residues in the CDR3. CDR1 is SGHRS and CDR2 is YFSETQ in the germline V gene. The CDR3 loop is CASSFGRVGYEQYF.

The genes are TRBV7-9 and TRBJ1-5. CDR3 length: 14 residues. The germline V gene encodes CDR1 SEHNR and CDR2 FQNEAQ (reference sequence). CDR3: CASSYTDSNQPQHF.

The chain is built from TRBV29-1 and TRBJ2-1; the TCRdb call, TRBD1, lacks DNA for checking. The CDR3 is 12 amino acids. Germline CDR1 is SQVTM and CDR2 is ANQGSEA. CDR3 sequence: CSGDGNYNEQFF.

The V call is TRBV3-1, the J call TRBJ2-1. This CDR3 is 15 amino acids long. Germline V CDR1 and CDR2: LGHDT, YNNKEL (reference sequence). Here the CDR3 reads CASSQDRYIYNEQFF.

The chain joins TRBV29-1 to TRBJ1-1; the TCRdb D gene call, TRBD1, has no DNA to confirm it. This CDR3 region has 11 residues. The germline gives CDR1 SQVTM, CDR2 ANQGSEA. This CDR3 is CSGGGGYQAFF.

This chain connects TRBV12-3 or TRBV12-4 to TRBJ1-1. The CDR3 length is 14 residues. This chain's CDR3 is CASSFGQSNTEAFF.

The gene calls are TRBV7-6 and TRBJ1-3; TCRdb's assignment of TRBD1 cannot be checked, as there is no DNA. CDR3 length equals 15 residues. CDR1 SGHVS and CDR2 FNYEAQ come from the germline V gene. CDR3 in amino acids: CASSLEQGDGNTIYF.

The chain is built from TRBV14 and TRBJ2-7; there is no DNA to check the TCRdb D call of TRBD2. Germline V CDR1 and CDR2: SGHDN, FVKESK. The CDR3 consists of 17 residues. The CDR3 region is CASSQDKLAGGPHEQYF.

The gene calls are TRBV6-2 or TRBV6-3 and TRBJ2-5; checking the TCRdb D call of TRBD2 is not possible without DNA. CDR1 is MNHEY and CDR2 is SVGEGT in the germline V gene. This CDR3 comprises 15 residues. CDR3 residues: CASSFAGGAQETQYF.

This chain joins TRBV7-9 and TRBJ2-7. The CDR3 length is 14 residues. Germline V gene sequence: CDR1 SEHNR, CDR2 FQNEAQ (reference sequence). CDR3 residues: CASSLDTDSYEQYF.

The genes are TRBV7-9 and TRBJ1-3; absent DNA, TCRdb's TRBD1 call cannot be checked. The germline CDR1 and CDR2 sequences are SEHNR and FQNEAQ (reference sequence). CDR3 length: 17 residues. CDR3 in amino acids: CASSEGQGGVSGNTIYF.

The chain combines TRBV29-1 with TRBJ2-4. Germline CDR1 reads SQVTM; CDR2 reads ANQGSEA. The length of the CDR3 is 13 residues. The CDR3 here is CSVVGLAKNIQYF.

CDR3 amino acids: CASSPGDGATDTQYF. The chain is built from TRBV12-3 or TRBV12-4 and TRBJ2-3; TCRdb's D call, TRBD1, is unchecked because there is no DNA. The CDR3 loop spans 15 amino acids.